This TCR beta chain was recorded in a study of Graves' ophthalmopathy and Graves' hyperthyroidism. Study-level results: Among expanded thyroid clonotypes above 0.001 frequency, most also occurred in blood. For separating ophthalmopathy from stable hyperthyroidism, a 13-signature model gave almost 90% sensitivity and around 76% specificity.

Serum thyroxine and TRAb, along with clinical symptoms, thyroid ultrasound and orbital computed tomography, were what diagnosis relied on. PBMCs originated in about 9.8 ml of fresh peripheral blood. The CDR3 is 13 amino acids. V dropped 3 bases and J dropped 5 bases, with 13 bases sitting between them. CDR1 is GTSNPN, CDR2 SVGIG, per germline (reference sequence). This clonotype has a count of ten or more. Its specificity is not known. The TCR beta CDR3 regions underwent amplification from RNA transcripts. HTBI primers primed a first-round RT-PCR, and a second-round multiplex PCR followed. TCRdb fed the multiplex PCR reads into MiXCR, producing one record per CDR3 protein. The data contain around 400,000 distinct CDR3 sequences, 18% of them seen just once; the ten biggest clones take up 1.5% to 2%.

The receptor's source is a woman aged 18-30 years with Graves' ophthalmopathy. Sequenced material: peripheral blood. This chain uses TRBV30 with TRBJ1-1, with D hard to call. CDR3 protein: CAWSGGWLTEAFF. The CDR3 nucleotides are TGTGCCTGGAGCGGAGGGTGGTTGACTGAAGCTTTCTTT.